The sequence of this T cell receptor beta chain was determined in a study of blood T cells in healthy people across ages. Overall study context: There was about one barcoded beta molecule captured by template switching per two T cells.

Together with a sample-barcoded 5' primer, a J-beta primer mix was included in a second PCR lasting about 6 to 11 cycles. A template-switch adaptor with 12 random nucleotides tagged each cDNA molecule. In TCRdb, the 5' RACE reads were re-called with MiXCR into one record per CDR3 protein. There are about 620,000 distinct CDR3 sequences in the sample; 21% occur only once, and roughly 3.7% lies in the top ten. Worth noting for this clonotype: Its cognate antigen is unknown.

Points from the study as a whole: TCR beta diversity, measured per million T cells, fell in a roughly linear way with age.

The study isolated at least 6 million PBMCs from each sample. Germline V lookup: CDR1 LGHDT, CDR2 YNNKEL (reference sequence). V lost 1 base, J lost 7 bases, and 8 bases stayed unmatched. This CDR3 spans 16 amino acids. This chain uses TRBV3-1 with TRBJ1-4; 8 positions match TRBD1. The sequence came from a man between 65 and 79 years old in good health. The sequenced material came from blood. CDR3 sequence (DNA): TGTGCCAGCAGCCAAGGATTTAACAGGGGGAGTGAAAAACTGTTTTTT. It encodes CASSQGFNRGSEKLFF.